This is a list of T cell receptor beta chains from one sample in a study of CD8 T cells in ankylosing spondylitis. MiXCR was run by TCRdb on the 5' RACE reads, yielding one entry per CDR3 protein. The sample gives around 330,000 distinct CDR3 sequences, 11% of which show up once; 9.1% is in the top ten. The sample was blood, either unsorted or a sorted T cell fraction (not recorded which). These receptor sequences come from a female donor with ankylosing spondylitis or in good health (not recorded which). The CDR3 runs from the conserved cysteine through the conserved F or W. D genes are given only for firm matches. Clone sizes are given selectively: once, few, many, or a class where the clone is expanded.

len: 14; abundance: -; d_gene: -; v_gene: TRBV13; j_gene: TRBJ1-4; CDR3nt: TGTGCCAGCAGCGACGAAGGTCGCCTTGGAAAACTGTTTTTT; CDR3aa: CASSDEGRLGKLFF
len: 13; abundance: many; d_gene: TRBD1; v_gene: TRBV20-1; j_gene: TRBJ2-4; CDR3nt: TGCAGTGCTAATAAAGGGGGCCTGAACATTCAGTACTTC; CDR3aa: CSANKGGLNIQYF
len: 13; abundance: many; d_gene: -; v_gene: TRBV29-1; j_gene: TRBJ1-5; CDR3nt: TGCAGCGTTGACTGTGGAGACAATCAGCCCCAGCATTTT; CDR3aa: CSVDCGDNQPQHF
len: 16; abundance: -; d_gene: TRBD2; v_gene: TRBV20-1; j_gene: TRBJ2-1; CDR3nt: TGCAGTGCTAGAGATCGCGTTAGCGGGAGGGCCAGGGAGCAGTTCTTC; CDR3aa: CSARDRVSGRAREQFF
len: 15; abundance: -; d_gene: -; v_gene: TRBV28; j_gene: TRBJ2-5; CDR3nt: TGTGCCAGCAGCCCCGGGACTGGCGAAGAAGAGACCCAGTACTTC; CDR3aa: CASSPGTGEEETQYF
len: 13; abundance: many; d_gene: -; v_gene: TRBV5-1; j_gene: TRBJ1-5; CDR3nt: TGTGCCAGCAGTCCGGAGGGAAATCAGCCCCAGCATTTT; CDR3aa: CASSPEGNQPQHF
len: 15; abundance: -; d_gene: -; v_gene: TRBV12-3/TRBV12-4; j_gene: TRBJ1-2; CDR3nt: TGTGCCAGCACCCTTCCGGGGAGAGGAGGGTTTGGCTACACCTTC; CDR3aa: CASTLPGRGGFGYTF
len: 14; abundance: many; d_gene: -; v_gene: TRBV7-2; j_gene: TRBJ2-7; CDR3nt: TGTGCCAGCAGCCCGCCCAGGGGTTCCTACGAGCAGTACTTC; CDR3aa: CASSPPRGSYEQYF
len: 14; abundance: many; d_gene: -; v_gene: TRBV25-1; j_gene: TRBJ1-5; CDR3nt: TGTGCCAGCAGTGAATCGGGGAGCAATCAGCCCCAGCATTTT; CDR3aa: CASSESGSNQPQHF
len: 14; abundance: many; d_gene: -; v_gene: TRBV7-3; j_gene: TRBJ2-2; CDR3nt: TGTGCCAGCAGCCAGTTCTCGGATCCCGGGGAGCTGTTTTTT; CDR3aa: CASSQFSDPGELFF
len: 16; abundance: many; d_gene: -; v_gene: TRBV5-5; j_gene: TRBJ2-1; CDR3nt: TGTGCCAGCAGCTCCCCGGGGGGCTCCTCCTACAATGAGCAGTTCTTC; CDR3aa: CASSSPGGSSYNEQFF
len: 15; abundance: -; d_gene: -; v_gene: TRBV2; j_gene: TRBJ1-6; CDR3nt: TGTGCCAGCAGTGAAAGAGCAGGGGTATCGTCACCCCTCCACTTT; CDR3aa: CASSERAGVSSPLHF
len: 11; abundance: few; d_gene: -; v_gene: TRBV6-4; j_gene: TRBJ2-5; CDR3nt: TGTGCCAGCAACGGTGGAGAGACCCAGTACTTC; CDR3aa: CASNGGETQYF
len: 13; abundance: -; d_gene: -; v_gene: TRBV27; j_gene: TRBJ2-7; CDR3nt: TGTGCCAGCAGTTTATCGAAAGCCTACGAGCAGTACTTC; CDR3aa: CASSLSKAYEQYF
len: 15; abundance: many; d_gene: -; v_gene: TRBV4-1; j_gene: TRBJ1-1; CDR3nt: TGCGCCAGCAGCCAAGATCCTTCAGCGAACACTGAAGCTTTCTTT; CDR3aa: CASSQDPSANTEAFF
len: 15; abundance: many; d_gene: -; v_gene: TRBV7-2; j_gene: TRBJ2-1; CDR3nt: TGTGCCAGCAGCTTATCATTGAGCTCCTACAATGAGCAGTTCTTC; CDR3aa: CASSLSLSSYNEQFF
len: 19; abundance: -; d_gene: -; v_gene: TRBV10-3; j_gene: TRBJ1-2; CDR3nt: TGTGCCACCCCAGGGCCCCATTGGTCAACAGGACAACCTCGCTATGGCTACACCTTC; CDR3aa: CATPGPHWSTGQPRYGYTF
len: 14; abundance: -; d_gene: -; v_gene: TRBV28; j_gene: TRBJ1-2; CDR3nt: TGTGCCAGCAGTTTACAGGGACCAAGCTATGGCTACACCTTC; CDR3aa: CASSLQGPSYGYTF
len: 16; abundance: many; d_gene: TRBD1; v_gene: TRBV5-1; j_gene: TRBJ2-2; CDR3nt: TGCGCCAGCAGCTTGGGTCCAGGGGGCGCAACCGGGGAGCTGTTTTTT; CDR3aa: CASSLGPGGATGELFF
len: 15; abundance: few; d_gene: -; v_gene: TRBV6-1; j_gene: TRBJ2-6; CDR3nt: TGTGCCAGCAGTCGACAGGGAGGTGGGGCCAACGTCCTGACTTTC; CDR3aa: CASSRQGGGANVLTF
len: 11; abundance: -; d_gene: -; v_gene: TRBV7-2; j_gene: TRBJ1-1; CDR3nt: TGTGCCAGCAGCCAGTTAACGGAGGCTTTCTTT; CDR3aa: CASSQLTEAFF
len: 15; abundance: few; d_gene: TRBD2; v_gene: TRBV20-1; j_gene: TRBJ2-7; CDR3nt: TGCAGTGCTAGAGATGGTACTAGCGGGACCTACGAGCAGTACTTC; CDR3aa: CSARDGTSGTYEQYF
len: 13; abundance: few; d_gene: -; v_gene: TRBV9; j_gene: TRBJ2-7; CDR3nt: TGTGCCAGCAGCGTCGCAGGGACCCACGAGCAGTACTTC; CDR3aa: CASSVAGTHEQYF
len: 17; abundance: few; d_gene: -; v_gene: TRBV7-2; j_gene: TRBJ2-1; CDR3nt: TGTGCCAGCAGCTCGCGGCCGGGACTCAGCTCCTACAATGAGCAGTTCTTC; CDR3aa: CASSSRPGLSSYNEQFF
len: 14; abundance: many; d_gene: TRBD1; v_gene: TRBV5-1; j_gene: TRBJ2-7; CDR3nt: TGCGCCAGCAGCAAGGGGACAGGGTCCTACGAGCAGTACTTC; CDR3aa: CASSKGTGSYEQYF
len: 13; abundance: many; d_gene: -; v_gene: TRBV2; j_gene: TRBJ1-1; CDR3nt: TGTGCCAGCAGTGGAGAAGGAAACACTGAAGCTTTCTTT; CDR3aa: CASSGEGNTEAFF
len: 14; abundance: few; d_gene: -; v_gene: TRBV28; j_gene: TRBJ1-6; CDR3nt: TGTGCCAGCAGTTTTCCGGGGCCGGGGTCACCCCTCCACTTT; CDR3aa: CASSFPGPGSPLHF
len: 14; abundance: many; d_gene: -; v_gene: TRBV10-3; j_gene: TRBJ2-3; CDR3nt: TGTGCCATCAGTGTGGTCCTTAGCACAGATACGCAGTATTTT; CDR3aa: CAISVVLSTDTQYF
len: 14; abundance: few; d_gene: -; v_gene: TRBV20-1; j_gene: TRBJ2-1; CDR3nt: TGCAGTACCCGAAGGGGGGGGGCCTACAATGAGCAGTTCTTC; CDR3aa: CSTRRGGAYNEQFF
len: 17; abundance: -; d_gene: TRBD2; v_gene: TRBV20-1; j_gene: TRBJ2-7; CDR3nt: TGCTGTGCTAGAGCAGGGACTAGCGGAGGGAGAACCTACGAGCAGTACTTC; CDR3aa: CCARAGTSGGRTYEQYF
len: 15; abundance: many; d_gene: TRBD1; v_gene: TRBV5-6; j_gene: TRBJ2-3; CDR3nt: TGTGCCAGCAGCAAAGAGGGGACAGTTCCGCGGACGCAGTATTTT; CDR3aa: CASSKEGTVPRTQYF
len: 13; abundance: -; d_gene: -; v_gene: TRBV30; j_gene: TRBJ1-5; CDR3nt: TGTGCCTGGAGGGACAGTGGCAATCAGCCCCAGCATTTT; CDR3aa: CAWRDSGNQPQHF
len: 15; abundance: many; d_gene: -; v_gene: TRBV9; j_gene: TRBJ2-7; CDR3nt: TGTGCCAGCAGCGTAGGTCCTCTCCAGGCCTACGAGCAGTACTTC; CDR3aa: CASSVGPLQAYEQYF
len: 16; abundance: few; d_gene: -; v_gene: TRBV7-3; j_gene: TRBJ1-6; CDR3nt: TGTGCCAGCAGCTTGACAGGCCCCTCCTATAATTCACCCCTCCACTTT; CDR3aa: CASSLTGPSYNSPLHF
len: 14; abundance: few; d_gene: -; v_gene: TRBV20-1; j_gene: TRBJ1-1; CDR3nt: TGCAGTGCCTCTAGGACCGGGGCGATGTCTGAAGCTTTCTTT; CDR3aa: CSASRTGAMSEAFF
len: 20; abundance: -; d_gene: TRBD1; v_gene: TRBV27; j_gene: TRBJ1-1; CDR3nt: TGTGCCAGCAGTTTATACCCCCGAGACAGGGGTAAGGGGACTAACACTGAAGCTTTCTTT; CDR3aa: CASSLYPRDRGKGTNTEAFF
len: 15; abundance: few; d_gene: -; v_gene: TRBV20-1; j_gene: TRBJ2-2; CDR3nt: TGCAGTGCTAGAGATCGAAAAAGGGGGACCGGGGAGCTGTTTTTT; CDR3aa: CSARDRKRGTGELFF
len: 13; abundance: many; d_gene: -; v_gene: TRBV12-3/TRBV12-4; j_gene: TRBJ1-1; CDR3nt: TGTGCCAGCAGTTTACTGGGTTACACTGAAGCTTTCTTT; CDR3aa: CASSLLGYTEAFF
len: 15; abundance: -; d_gene: -; v_gene: TRBV5-1; j_gene: TRBJ1-5; CDR3nt: TGCGCCAGCAGCTCAGGGGACAATCGCAATCAGCCCCAGCATTTT; CDR3aa: CASSSGDNRNQPQHF
len: 15; abundance: few; d_gene: -; v_gene: TRBV3-1; j_gene: TRBJ1-5; CDR3nt: TGTGCCAGCAGCCAAGACACCATGAGCAATCAGCCCCAGCATTTT; CDR3aa: CASSQDTMSNQPQHF